Listed below are T cell receptor beta chains from one sample, sequenced in a study of blood T cell repertoires in COVID-19. The protocol was immunoSEQ multiplex PCR, while the TCRdb copy is restricted to in-frame clones and leaves out a portion. The sample contains some 200,000 clones, 87% of which appear only once. The sequenced sample consisted of PBMCs or T cells enriched from blood (not recorded which). Receptor source: a man younger than 30 with acute COVID-19. Both conserved end residues are part of each CDR3. A D gene is named only where the DNA matches it firmly. Some rows have no size entry. The others give once, few or many, or a class for an expanded clone.

TRBV29-1,NA,NA,TRBJ1-2,CSVEQGQYGYTF,TGCAGCGTTGAACAGGGGCAATATGGCTACACCTTC
TRBV27,NA,TRBD1,TRBJ1-2,CASRLLGTGDGYTF,TGTGCCAGCAGGCTATTAGGGACAGGGGATGGCTACACCTTC
TRBV5-5,NA,NA,TRBJ2-7,CASSLVMAGPLEQYF,TGTGCCAGCAGCTTGGTAATGGCGGGACCCCTCGAGCAGTACTTC
TRBV10-2,NA,NA,TRBJ2-2,CASSESGGPGELFF,TGCGCCAGCAGTGAGTCCGGGGGACCCGGGGAGCTGTTTTTT
TRBV9,NA,TRBD1,TRBJ1-2,CASSVGEDRVNYGYTF,TGTGCCAGCAGCGTAGGGGAAGACAGGGTGAACTATGGCTACACCTTC
TRBV6-2/TRBV6-3,NA,NA,TRBJ1-1,CASSYPRGPLGTEAFF,TGTGCCAGCAGTTACCCCAGGGGCCCCTTGGGCACTGAAGCTTTCTTT
TRBV5-1,once,TRBD1,TRBJ2-3,CASSSIGDSRTDTQYF,TGCGCCAGCAGCTCAATAGGGGACAGCCGAACAGATACGCAGTATTTT
TRBV5-5,few,NA,TRBJ1-3,CASSLGATGSGNTIYF,TGTGCCAGCAGCTTGGGAGCAACTGGTTCTGGAAACACCATATATTTT
TRBV7-2,NA,NA,TRBJ1-1,CASSPAGMNTEAFF,TGTGCCAGCAGCCCGGCGGGGATGAACACTGAAGCTTTCTTT
TRBV7-8,NA,NA,TRBJ2-7,CASQISPFADEQYF,TGTGCCAGCCAGATATCTCCTTTCGCCGACGAGCAGTACTTC
TRBV6-2/TRBV6-3,NA,TRBD2,TRBJ2-3,CASSYGRAVEDTQYF,TGTGCCAGCAGTTACGGGAGGGCTGTGGAAGATACGCAGTATTTT
TRBV3-1/TRBV3-2,few,NA,TRBJ2-3,CASSRAIAIEVIDTQYF,TGTGCCAGCAGCCGGGCTATAGCGATCGAGGTCATAGATACGCAGTATTTT
TRBV7-9,once,TRBD2,TRBJ2-2,CASSSSGSGTGELFF,TGTGCCAGCAGCTCTAGCGGGAGTGGGACCGGGGAGCTGTTTTTT
TRBV11-2,few,TRBD2,TRBJ2-1,CASSSSSGLYNEQFF,TGTGCCAGCAGCTCCTCTAGCGGACTTTACAATGAGCAGTTCTTC
TRBV19,NA,TRBD1,TRBJ2-2,CAREGAPPKSTGELFF,TGTGCCAGAGAGGGGGCGCCCCCTAAAAGTACCGGGGAGCTGTTTTTT
TRBV19,NA,TRBD1,TRBJ1-4,CASSSFGTGDEKLFF,TGTGCCAGTAGTTCCTTCGGGACAGGGGACGAAAAACTGTTTTTT
TRBV4-3,NA,TRBD1,TRBJ1-1,CASSEPGTGAEAFF,TGCGCCAGCAGCGAGCCCGGGACAGGGGCTGAAGCTTTCTTT
TRBV10-3,once,TRBD2,TRBJ2-7,CAISGLAGNYEQYF,TGTGCCATCAGTGGGCTAGCGGGAAACTACGAGCAGTACTTC
TRBV11-3,NA,TRBD1,TRBJ2-2,CASSPRDRDTGELFF,TGTGCCAGCAGCCCCCGGGACAGGGACACCGGGGAGCTGTTTTTT
TRBV14,NA,TRBD1,TRBJ2-2,CASSPRQGVSTGELFF,TGTGCCAGCAGCCCCAGACAGGGGGTTAGCACCGGGGAGCTGTTTTTT
TRBV28,NA,TRBD2,TRBJ2-7,CASRTIGEGYEQYF,TGTGCCAGCAGGACAATAGGGGAGGGTTACGAGCAGTACTTC
TRBV28,NA,NA,TRBJ1-2,CASSLAPGGDGYTF,TGTGCCAGCAGTTTAGCCCCCGGAGGGGACGGCTACACCTTC
TRBV4-3,NA,NA,TRBJ2-7,CASSQGTAAYEQYF,TGCGCCAGCAGCCAAGGGACAGCAGCCTACGAGCAGTACTTC
TRBV10-3,NA,NA,TRBJ2-1,CAISGRTNEQFF,TGTGCCATCAGTGGTAGGACAAATGAGCAGTTCTTC
TRBV6-2/TRBV6-3,NA,NA,TRBJ2-5,CASSPGDFQTQYF,TGTGCCAGCAGCCCCGGGGACTTCCAGACCCAGTACTTC
TRBV20-1,NA,NA,TRBJ1-1,CSVGGNTEAFF,TGCAGTGTGGGGGGGAACACTGAAGCTTTCTTT
TRBV28,NA,NA,TRBJ1-6,CASTEGYSPLHF,TGTGCCAGCACGGAGGGATACTCACCCCTCCACTTT
TRBV5-5,NA,NA,TRBJ1-1,CAGSVGNTEAFF,TGTGCCGGGTCAGTGGGCAACACTGAAGCTTTCTTT
TRBV2,NA,TRBD1,TRBJ2-3,CASSPRTGITDTQYF,TGTGCCAGCAGCCCCAGGACAGGGATTACAGATACGCAGTATTTT
TRBV27,NA,NA,TRBJ1-5,CASSLVSGGSNQPQHF,TGTGCCAGCAGTTTGGTTTCGGGGGGGAGCAATCAGCCCCAGCATTTT
TRBV2,NA,NA,TRBJ2-1,CASSLLGSGNYNEQFF,TGTGCCAGCAGCTTATTGGGTAGCGGTAACTACAATGAGCAGTTCTTC
TRBV2,NA,TRBD1,TRBJ2-7,CASSEATGGLGEQYF,TGTGCCAGCAGTGAAGCGACAGGGGGATTGGGCGAGCAGTACTTC
TRBV7-3,NA,TRBD2,TRBJ2-5,CASSFSSGRASQYF,TGTGCCAGCAGCTTTTCTAGCGGGAGGGCGTCCCAGTACTTC
TRBV12-5,NA,NA,TRBJ2-7,CASGLVRVNRRGDYEQYF,TGTGCTAGTGGTTTGGTACGCGTGAATCGGAGGGGAGACTACGAGCAGTACTTC
TRBV10-3,NA,TRBD1,TRBJ1-2,CASFDRGRGYTF,TGTGCCAGCTTTGACAGGGGGCGCGGCTACACCTTC
TRBV21-1,NA,NA,TRBJ1-1,CASSEWTVLTQAFF,TGTGCCAGCAGCGAATGGACAGTACTAACCCAAGCTTTCTTT
TRBV15,once,TRBD1,TRBJ1-1,CATSRDTGGNTEAFF,TGTGCCACCAGCAGAGATACAGGGGGCAACACTGAAGCTTTCTTT
TRBV12-3/TRBV12-4,NA,NA,TRBJ2-1,CASSPGSNEQFF,TGTGCCAGCAGTCCGGGGTCCAATGAGCAGTTCTTC
TRBV11-2,NA,TRBD1,TRBJ2-1,CASSLETGDYNEQFF,TGTGCCAGCAGCTTAGAAACAGGGGACTACAATGAGCAGTTCTTC
TRBV5-4,NA,NA,TRBJ1-1,CASSPPGRDTEAFF,TGTGCCAGCAGCCCCCCGGGCAGGGACACTGAAGCTTTCTTT